This T cell receptor (beta chain) was profiled in a study of post-analysis software for immune sequencing data. Study summary: Relapsing-remitting, secondary progressive and progressive-relapsing multiple sclerosis courses were included.

The CDR3 loop spans 15 amino acids. Germline CDR1 LGHNA, CDR2 YSLEER. The V gene lost 0 bases and the J gene lost 1 base, with 9 bases spanning the gap. The library was made from cDNA and included unique molecular identifiers. Using its own MiXCR run on the PCR reads, TCRdb lists one record per CDR3 protein. This sample has approximately 660,000 distinct CDR3 sequences, with 55% to 60% found just once. Worth noting for this clonotype: What it recognizes is unknown.

General study points: When patients were compared with controls, 4 or 5 TRBV segments were more frequent, TRBV5-6, TRBV5-1 and TRBV20-1 among them. Significantly lower normalized Chao1 diversity was seen in multiple sclerosis patients than in controls.

The gene calls are TRBV4-3 and TRBJ1-1, with D unclear. This clonotype was sampled from a girl aged 2 to 10 with multiple sclerosis. The source material was blood. CDR3: CASSQDLGRNTEAFF. CDR3 nucleotide sequence: TGCGCCAGCAGCCAAGATCTAGGCAGGAACACTGAAGCTTTCTTT.